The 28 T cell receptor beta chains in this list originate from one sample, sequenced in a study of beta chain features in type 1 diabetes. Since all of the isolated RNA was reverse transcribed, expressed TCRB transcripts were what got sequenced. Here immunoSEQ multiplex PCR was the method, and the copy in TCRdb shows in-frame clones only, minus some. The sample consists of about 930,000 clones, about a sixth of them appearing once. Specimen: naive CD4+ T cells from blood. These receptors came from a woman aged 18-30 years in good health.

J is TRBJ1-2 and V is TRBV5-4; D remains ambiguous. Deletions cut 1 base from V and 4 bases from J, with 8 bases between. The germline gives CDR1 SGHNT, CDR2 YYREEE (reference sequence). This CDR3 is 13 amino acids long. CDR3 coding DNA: TGTGCCAGCAGCTTGAGGGTGAGCTATGGCTACACCTTC. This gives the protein CASSLRVSYGYTF.

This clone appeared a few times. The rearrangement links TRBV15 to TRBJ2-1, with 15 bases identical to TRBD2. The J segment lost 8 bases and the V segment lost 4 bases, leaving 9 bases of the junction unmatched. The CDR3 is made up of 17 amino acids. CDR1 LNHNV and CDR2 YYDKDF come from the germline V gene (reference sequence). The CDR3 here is CATSIGRGTSGRYEQFF. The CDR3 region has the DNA TGTGCCACCAGCATAGGGAGGGGGACTAGCGGGAGGTATGAGCAGTTCTTC.

The CDR3 nucleotides are TGTGCCAGCAGTCCCCGGGACTACCAAGAGACCCAGTACTTC. This codes for CASSPRDYQETQYF. The chain recombines TRBV27 with TRBJ2-5; D possibly corresponds to TRBD2 (6 bases). The CDR3 totals 14 residues. Germline-derived CDR1 and CDR2 are MNHEY and SMNVEV (reference sequence). V was clipped by 5 bases and J by 0 bases, with 10 bases between them.

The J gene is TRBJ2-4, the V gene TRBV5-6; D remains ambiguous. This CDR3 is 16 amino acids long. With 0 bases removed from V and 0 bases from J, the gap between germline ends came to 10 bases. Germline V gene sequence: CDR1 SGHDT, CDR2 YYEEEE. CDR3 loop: CASSLAGALAKNIQYF. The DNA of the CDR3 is TGTGCCAGCAGCTTGGCAGGAGCTCTAGCCAAAAACATTCAGTACTTC. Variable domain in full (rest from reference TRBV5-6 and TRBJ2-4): DAGVTQSPTHLIKTRGQQVTLRCSPKSGHDTVSWYQQALGQGPQFIFQYYEEEERQRGNFPDRFSGHQFPNYSSELNVNALLLGDSALYLCASSLAGALAKNIQYFGAGTRLSVL.

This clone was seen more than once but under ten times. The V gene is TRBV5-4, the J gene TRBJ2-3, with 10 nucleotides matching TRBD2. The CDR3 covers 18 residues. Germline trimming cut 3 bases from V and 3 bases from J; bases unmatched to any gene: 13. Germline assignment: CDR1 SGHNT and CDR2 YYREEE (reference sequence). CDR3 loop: CASSSGAIDSGRTDTQYF. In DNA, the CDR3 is TGTGCCAGCAGCTCGGGGGCGATAGATAGCGGGAGGACAGATACGCAGTATTTT.

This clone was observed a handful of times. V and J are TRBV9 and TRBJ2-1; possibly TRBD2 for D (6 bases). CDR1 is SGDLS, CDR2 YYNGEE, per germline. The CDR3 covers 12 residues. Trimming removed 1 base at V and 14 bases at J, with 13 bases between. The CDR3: CASSVYGGAKFF. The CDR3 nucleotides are TGTGCCAGCAGCGTATATGGCGGGGCAAAGTTCTTC.

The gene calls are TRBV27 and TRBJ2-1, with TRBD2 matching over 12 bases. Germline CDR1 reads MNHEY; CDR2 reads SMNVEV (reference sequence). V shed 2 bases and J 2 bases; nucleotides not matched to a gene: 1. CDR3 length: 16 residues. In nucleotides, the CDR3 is TGTGCCAGCAGTTTAAGACTAGCGGGAGCCTACAATGAGCAGTTCTTC. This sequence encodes CASSLRLAGAYNEQFF.

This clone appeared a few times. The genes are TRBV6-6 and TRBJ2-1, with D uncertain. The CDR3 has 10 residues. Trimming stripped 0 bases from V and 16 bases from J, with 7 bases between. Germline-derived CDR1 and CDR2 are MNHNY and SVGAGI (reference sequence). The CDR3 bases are TGTGCCAGCAGTTACTCAACCCTCTTCTTC. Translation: CASSYSTLFF.

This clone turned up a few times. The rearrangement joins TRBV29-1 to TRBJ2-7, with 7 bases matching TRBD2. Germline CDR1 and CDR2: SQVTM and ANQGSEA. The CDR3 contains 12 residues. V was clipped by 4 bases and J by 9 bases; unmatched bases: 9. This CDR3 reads CSVVVGGPPQYF. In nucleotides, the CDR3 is TGCAGCGTTGTCGTGGGAGGGCCCCCGCAGTACTTC.

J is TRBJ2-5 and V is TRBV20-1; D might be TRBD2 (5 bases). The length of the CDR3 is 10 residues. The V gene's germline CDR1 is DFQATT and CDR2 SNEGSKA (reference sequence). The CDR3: CSPRRETQYF. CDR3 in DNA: TGCAGCCCCAGGAGGGAGACCCAGTACTTC.

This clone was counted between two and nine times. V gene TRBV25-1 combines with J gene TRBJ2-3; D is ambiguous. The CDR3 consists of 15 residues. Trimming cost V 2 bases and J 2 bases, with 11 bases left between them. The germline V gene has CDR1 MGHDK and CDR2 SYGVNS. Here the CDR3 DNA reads TGTGCCAGCAGTGAAGATCGGATTTCCACAGATACGCAGTATTTT. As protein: CASSEDRISTDTQYF. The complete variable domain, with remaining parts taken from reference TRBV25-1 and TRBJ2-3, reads EADIYQTPRYLVIGTGKKITLECSQTMGHDKMYWYQQDPGMELHLIHYSYGVNSTEKGDLSSESTVSRIRTEHFPLTLESARPSHTSQYLCASSEDRISTDTQYFGPGTRLTVL.

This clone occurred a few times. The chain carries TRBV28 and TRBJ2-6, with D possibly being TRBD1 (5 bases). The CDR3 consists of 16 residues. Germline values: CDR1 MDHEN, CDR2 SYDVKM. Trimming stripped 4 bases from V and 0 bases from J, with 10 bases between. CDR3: CASSYSRASGANVLTF. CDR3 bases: TGTGCCAGCAGTTACTCCAGGGCCTCTGGGGCCAACGTCCTGACTTTC.

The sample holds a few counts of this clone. DNA for the CDR3: TGTGCCAGCAGCTTGGGGACAGACTATGGCTACACCTTC. Protein: CASSLGTDYGYTF. The chain is built from TRBV5-6 and TRBJ1-2; weak D call: TRBD1 (6 bases). The CDR3 is made up of 13 amino acids. Germline V lookup: CDR1 SGHDT, CDR2 YYEEEE. With 0 bases removed from V and 3 bases from J, the gap between germline ends came to 6 bases.

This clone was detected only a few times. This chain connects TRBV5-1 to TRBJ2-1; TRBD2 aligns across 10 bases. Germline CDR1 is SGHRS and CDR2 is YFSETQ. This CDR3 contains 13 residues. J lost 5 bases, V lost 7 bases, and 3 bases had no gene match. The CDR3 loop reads CASRTSGDNEQFF. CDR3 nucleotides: TGCGCCAGCCGGACTAGCGGCGACAATGAGCAGTTCTTC.

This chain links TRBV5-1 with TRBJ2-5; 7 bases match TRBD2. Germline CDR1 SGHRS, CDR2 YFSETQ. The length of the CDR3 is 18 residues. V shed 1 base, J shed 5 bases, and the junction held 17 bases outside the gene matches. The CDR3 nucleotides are TGCGCCAGCAGCTTGTCGGCCGGGACTACCCAGTGGCGGGAGACCCAGTACTTC. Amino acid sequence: CASSLSAGTTQWRETQYF. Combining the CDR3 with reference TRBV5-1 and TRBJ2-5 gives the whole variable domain KAGVTQTPRYLIKTRGQQVTLSCSPISGHRSVSWYQQTPGQGLQFLFEYFSETQRNKGNFPGRFSGRQFSNSRSEMNVSTLELGDSALYLCASSLSAGTTQWRETQYFGPGTRLLVL.

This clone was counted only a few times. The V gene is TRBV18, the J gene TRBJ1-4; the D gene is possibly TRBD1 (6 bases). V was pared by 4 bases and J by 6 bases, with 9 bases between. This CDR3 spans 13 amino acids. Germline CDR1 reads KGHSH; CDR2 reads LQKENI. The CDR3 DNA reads TGTGCCAGCTCACGGGGGCCTGATGAAAAACTGTTTTTT. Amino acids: CASSRGPDEKLFF.

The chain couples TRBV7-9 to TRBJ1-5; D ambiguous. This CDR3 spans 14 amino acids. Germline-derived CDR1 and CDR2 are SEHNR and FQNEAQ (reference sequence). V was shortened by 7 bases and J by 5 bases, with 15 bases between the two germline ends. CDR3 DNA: TGTGCCAGCAACTCAGGAGGGCTCGATCAGCCCCAGCATTTT. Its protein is CASNSGGLDQPQHF.

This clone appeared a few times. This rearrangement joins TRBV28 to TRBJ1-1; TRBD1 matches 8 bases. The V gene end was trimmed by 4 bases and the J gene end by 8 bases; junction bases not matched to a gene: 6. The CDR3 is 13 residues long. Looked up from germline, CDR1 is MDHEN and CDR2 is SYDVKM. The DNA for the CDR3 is TGTGCCAGCAGTTCCCAGGGGGCGGGGGAAGCTTTCTTT. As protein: CASSSQGAGEAFF.

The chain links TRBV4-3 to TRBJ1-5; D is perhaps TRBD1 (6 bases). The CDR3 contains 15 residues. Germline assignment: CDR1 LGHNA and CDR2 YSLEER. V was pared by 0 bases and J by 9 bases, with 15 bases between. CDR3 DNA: TGCGCCAGCAGCCAAGATATGGGGGCTGGGCGGCCCCAGCATTTT. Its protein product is CASSQDMGAGRPQHF.

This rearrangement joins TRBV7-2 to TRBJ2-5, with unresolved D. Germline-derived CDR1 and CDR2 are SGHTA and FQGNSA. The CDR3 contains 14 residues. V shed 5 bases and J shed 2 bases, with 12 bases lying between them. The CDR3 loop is CASSLFGLQETQYF. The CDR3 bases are TGTGCCAGCAGCCTCTTCGGGCTTCAAGAGACCCAGTACTTC.

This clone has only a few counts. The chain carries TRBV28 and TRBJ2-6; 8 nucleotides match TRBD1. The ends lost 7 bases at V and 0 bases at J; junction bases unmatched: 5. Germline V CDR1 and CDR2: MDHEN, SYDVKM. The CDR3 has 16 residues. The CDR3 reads CASKDRALSGANVLTF. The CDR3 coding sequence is TGTGCCAGCAAGGACAGGGCTCTCTCTGGGGCCAACGTCCTGACTTTC.

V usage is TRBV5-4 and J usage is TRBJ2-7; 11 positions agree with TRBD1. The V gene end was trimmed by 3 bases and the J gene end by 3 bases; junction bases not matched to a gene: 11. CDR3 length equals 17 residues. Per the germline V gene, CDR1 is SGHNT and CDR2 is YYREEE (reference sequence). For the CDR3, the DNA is TGTGCCAGCAGCTACGGACTCCGGGGGACAGGGGGCTACGAGCAGTACTTC. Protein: CASSYGLRGTGGYEQYF. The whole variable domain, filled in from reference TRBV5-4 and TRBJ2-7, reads ETGVTQSPTHLIKTRGQQVTLRCSSQSGHNTVSWYQQALGQGPQFIFQYYREEENGRGNFPPRFSGLQFPNYSSELNVNALELDDSALYLCASSYGLRGTGGYEQYFGPGTRLTVT.

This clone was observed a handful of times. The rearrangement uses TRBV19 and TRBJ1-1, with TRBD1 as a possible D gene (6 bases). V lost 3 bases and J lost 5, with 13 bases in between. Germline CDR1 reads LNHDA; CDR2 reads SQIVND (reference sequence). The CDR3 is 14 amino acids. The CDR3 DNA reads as TGTGCCAGTAGTATTGCTACAGGGAGTACTGAAGCTTTCTTT. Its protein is CASSIATGSTEAFF.

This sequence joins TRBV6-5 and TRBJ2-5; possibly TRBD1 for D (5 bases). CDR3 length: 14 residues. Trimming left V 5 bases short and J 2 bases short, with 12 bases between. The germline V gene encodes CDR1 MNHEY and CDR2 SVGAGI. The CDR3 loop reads CASSDDRTQETQYF. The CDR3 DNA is TGTGCCAGCAGTGACGACAGAACACAAGAGACCCAGTACTTC.

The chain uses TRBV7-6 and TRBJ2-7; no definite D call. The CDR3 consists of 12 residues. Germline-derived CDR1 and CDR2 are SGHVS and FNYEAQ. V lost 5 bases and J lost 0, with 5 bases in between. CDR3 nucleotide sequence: TGTGCCAGCAGCCCGAGCTCCTACGAGCAGTACTTC. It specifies CASSPSSYEQYF.

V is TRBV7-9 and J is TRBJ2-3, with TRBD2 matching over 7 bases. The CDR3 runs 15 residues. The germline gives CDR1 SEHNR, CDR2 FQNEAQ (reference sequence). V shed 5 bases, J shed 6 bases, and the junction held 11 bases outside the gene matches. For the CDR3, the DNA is TGTGCCAGCAGCGATCTAGCGGCCTCTGGGGATACGCAGTATTTT. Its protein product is CASSDLAASGDTQYF. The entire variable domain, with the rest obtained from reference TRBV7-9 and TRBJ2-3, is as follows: DTGVSQNPRHKITKRGQNVTFRCDPISEHNRLYWYRQTLGQGPEFLTYFQNEAQLEKSRLLSDRFSAERPKGSFSTLEIQRTEQGDSAMYLCASSDLAASGDTQYFGPGTRLTVL.

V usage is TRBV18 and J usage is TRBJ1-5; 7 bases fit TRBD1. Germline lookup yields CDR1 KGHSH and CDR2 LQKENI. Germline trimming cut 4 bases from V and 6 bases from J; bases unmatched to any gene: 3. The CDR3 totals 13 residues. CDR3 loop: CASSRQGRQPQHF. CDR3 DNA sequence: TGTGCCAGCTCACGACAGGGACGTCAGCCCCAGCATTTT.

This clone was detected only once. The CDR3 protein is CASKGAGGRQYF. In DNA, the CDR3 is TGTGCCAGTAAGGGTGCGGGAGGACGGCAGTACTTC. This rearrangement joins TRBV19 to TRBJ2-7; 8 nucleotides agree with TRBD2. The V and J ends lost 7 bases and 9 bases, in that order; junction bases with no gene match: 8. CDR3 size: 12 residues. The V gene's germline CDR1 is LNHDA and CDR2 SQIVND (reference sequence). Filled out from reference TRBV19 and TRBJ2-7, the complete variable domain reads DGGITQSPKYLFRKEGQNVTLSCEQNLNHDAMYWYRQDPGQGLRLIYYSQIVNDFQKGDIAEGYSVSREKKESFPLTVTSAQKNPTAFYLCASKGAGGRQYFGPGTRLTVT.